This paragraph reports one T cell receptor beta chain. Its antigen target is currently unknown. One base away there is no much larger clone; base qualities are not given. Amplification of TCR beta CDR3 regions was carried out from RNA transcripts. For the first round of RT-PCR on the TCR CDR3, the HTBI primer set was used together with the Qiagen OneStep RT-PCR kit. The libraries were constructed in a second round of multiplex PCR and then size-selected and purified. Sequencing of the libraries was done on an Illumina HiSeq2000 using paired-end 100 bp reads. The published analysis was carried out like this. SOAPnuke was used to process the raw data, throwing out any read that contained adapters or uncalled bases, had a mean Phred below 15, or lacked an exact constant-primer or identifier match. High-quality paired reads were merged using COPE v1.2.5, and each unique nucleotide sequence was defined as a clonotype. MiTCR v1.1 was used to align the clonotypes against IMGT TRBV, TRBD and TRBJ reference segments. The analysis included only V-J combinations with a frequency above 0.0001, which together covered approximately 99% of the repertoires. The TCS score was defined as the ratio of F50 (clonal expansion) to E x V (chaos), calculated using BLOSUM62-based TCRdist between CDR3 peptides within each V-J. Welch's t-statistics and random forest reduced approximately 520 V-J features to roughly 13, which were used in a naive Bayes classifier (R e1071). The public reads were quality trimmed at Q25 with fastp and then assembled into clones with MiXCR by TCRdb, keeping productive beta chains. Each entry merges the rows of one CDR3 protein and shows their most common DNA and genes. It is TCRdb's table, rather than the study itself, that gives the V and J calls and clone size. The sample contains over 250,000 distinct CDR3 sequences, 22% of them found a single time. Together, the top ten hold about 60% of the sample.

Unmatched junction bases come to 7, with V trimmed by 6 bases and J by 4 bases. The CDR3 covers 15 residues, taking in both the cysteine and the phenylalanine. Here the CDR3 DNA is all that survives: 45 bases in frame from base 1. The germline V gene provides CDR1 SNHLY and CDR2 FYNNEI. The entry originates in a study of T cells in Graves' hyperthyroidism and ophthalmopathy (dated by TCRdb to between 2019 and 2020). For context, the study as a whole: Peripheral blood was collected at initial diagnosis, before any treatment. After sampling, hyperthyroidism patients received methimazole starting at 30 mg daily, and ophthalmopathy patients received high-dose intravenous methylprednisolone. The paper describes TCR Vbeta CDR3 sequencing of 140 or so peripheral blood samples, made up of under 50 ophthalmopathy patients, roughly 75 hyperthyroidism patients and about 17 progressor patients. To identify TCR V-J signatures that set the groups apart, the researchers used a discovery cohort of 100 patients, made up of under 50 with Graves' ophthalmopathy and some 55 with stable Graves' hyperthyroidism. The 100 discovery patients were divided at random into training and test sets in a 7:3 ratio. The study also compared thyroid tissue and blood T-cell repertoires from five or six Graves' hyperthyroidism patients. Prospective prediction of ophthalmopathy was tested in an independent validation cohort of approximately 19 hyperthyroidism patients and approximately 17 patients who later progressed to ophthalmopathy. Overall study results and their limits: In cross-validation, a model built on a 13 V-J signature told ophthalmopathy apart from stable hyperthyroidism with approximately 90% sensitivity and about 81% specificity, and in testing the same model reached 80%/75%. Most expanded thyroid clonotypes (frequency above 0.001) were also detected in blood, a finding suggesting that blood repertoires may reflect thyroid immune responses. In validation, progression to ophthalmopathy was predicted by the model with 70% to 71% sensitivity and about 72% specificity, a median of about 6 months before onset. Sample size was not statistically predetermined, and blinding of investigators to group allocation was not performed.

Moderately to severely active disease, a Clinical Activity Score of at least 3, a NOSPECS grade of at least 4, and a duration under 3 months were present in ophthalmopathy patients. Any patient with an uncontrolled infection, another autoimmune disease, pregnancy or lactation was excluded. Diagnoses were established on the basis of clinical symptoms, serum thyroxine and TRAb, thyroid ultrasound, and orbital computed tomography. Ficoll-Paque density gradient centrifugation was used to isolate PBMCs from around 9.1 ml of fresh peripheral blood. Total RNA was extracted using Trizol reagent, and RNA quality was assessed on an Agilent 2100 Bioanalyzer.

This chain is built from TRBV2 and TRBJ1-5; 9 bases in the junction line up with TRBD1. This clonotype originated in a man in his thirties or forties with Graves' ophthalmopathy. The sequencing input was blood. The nucleotide sequence is TGTGCCAGCAGGGAGGGTGGGACAGGGAATCAGCCCCAGCATTTT. It encodes CASREGGTGNQPQHF.